Each of the 8 T cell receptor beta chains below was sequenced from the same sample in a study of blood T cell repertoires in COVID-19. Sequenced by immunoSEQ multiplex PCR; TCRdb stores in-frame clones only, minus some. This table has around 190,000 clones, over 75% appearing once. The specimen was peripheral blood. The origin of the receptors is a man aged 45-60 years with COVID-19, enrolled during active disease.

CDR3 region: CASSPPSRGPFYEQYF. DNA of the CDR3: TGTGCCAGCTCACCACCTAGCAGGGGGCCTTTCTACGAGCAGTACTTC. This chain uses TRBV18 with TRBJ2-7; TRBD1 agrees at 8 bases. CDR3 length: 16 residues. The V and J ends lost 0 bases and 3 bases, in that order; junction bases with no gene match: 7. Germline values: CDR1 KGHSH, CDR2 LQKENI.

The chain links TRBV5-5 to TRBJ2-1, with TRBD2 matching 9 bases. Germline V gene data show CDR1 as SGHKS and CDR2 as YYEKEE (reference sequence). V was pared by 4 bases and J by 0 bases, with 5 bases of the junction left unmatched. The CDR3 is made up of 16 amino acids. CDR3 coding DNA: TGTGCCAGCAGCCTCCCGACTAGCGGCTCCTACAATGAGCAGTTCTTC. As protein: CASSLPTSGSYNEQFF. The complete variable domain, with remaining parts taken from reference TRBV5-5 and TRBJ2-1, reads DAGVTQSPTHLIKTRGQQVTLRCSPISGHKSVSWYQQVLGQGPQFIFQYYEKEERGRGNFPDRFSARQFPNYSSELNVNALLLGDSALYLCASSLPTSGSYNEQFFGPGTRLTVL.

The rearrangement uses TRBV24-1 and TRBJ1-5; a possible D gene is TRBD1 (6 bases). CDR3 length equals 13 residues. The V end was cut by 7 bases, the J end by 3 bases, with 9 bases between. The germline V gene encodes CDR1 KGHDR and CDR2 SFDVKD. CDR3 sequence (DNA): TGTGCCACCAGGACAGGATACAATCAGCCCCAGCATTTT. It encodes CATRTGYNQPQHF.

V and J are TRBV9 and TRBJ1-2, with 8 bases matching TRBD1. Germline CDR1 SGDLS, CDR2 YYNGEE. V lost 3 bases, J lost 4 bases, and 11 bases stayed unmatched. CDR3 size: 16 residues. The DNA for the CDR3 is TGTGCCAGCAGCGGGGCCCTCAGGGGGCAAACCTATGGCTACACCTTC. This codes for CASSGALRGQTYGYTF. Variable domain in full (rest from reference TRBV9 and TRBJ1-2): DSGVTQTPKHLITATGQRVTLRCSPRSGDLSVYWYQQSLDQGLQFLIQYYNGEERAKGNILERFSAQQFPDLHSELNLSSLELGDSALYFCASSGALRGQTYGYTFGSGTRLTVV.

The chain combines TRBV6-5 with TRBJ2-7, with D possibly being TRBD1 (5 bases). The CDR3 is made up of 13 amino acids. Between the trimmed V and J ends, which lost 6 bases and 0 bases, there was a span of 9 bases. Germline loops: CDR1 MNHEY, CDR2 SVGAGI. The DNA of the CDR3 is TGTGCCAGCAGAAGACAGTACTCCTACGAGCAGTACTTC. Residues: CASRRQYSYEQYF.

The chain links TRBV27 to TRBJ1-6; no reliable D call. This CDR3 has 13 residues. Germline loops: CDR1 MNHEY, CDR2 SMNVEV (reference sequence). The V gene lost 3 bases and the J gene lost 8 bases, with 8 bases spanning the gap. The CDR3 coding sequence is TGTGCCAGCAGTTTGGGAGGGTATTCACCCCTCCACTTT. Protein sequence: CASSLGGYSPLHF.

V and J are TRBV24-1 and TRBJ2-2; D is uncertain. The CDR3 is 13 amino acids. V was clipped by 7 bases and J by 2 bases, with 7 bases between them. Germline-derived CDR1 and CDR2 are KGHDR and SFDVKD. The CDR3 spells CATSYRNTGELFF. The DNA of the CDR3 is TGTGCCACCAGCTACAGAAACACCGGGGAGCTGTTTTTT.

This chain links TRBV19 with TRBJ1-2; 9 nucleotides match TRBD1. Germline-derived CDR1 and CDR2 are LNHDA and SQIVND (reference sequence). The CDR3 extends over 13 amino acids. The V segment lost 5 bases and the J segment 8 bases; nucleotides outside the gene matches: 6. The CDR3 sequence: CASSPWTGDGYTF. The CDR3 DNA sequence: TGTGCCAGTAGTCCTTGGACAGGGGACGGCTACACCTTC.